The rows below give T cell receptor beta chains drawn from one sample of a study of T and B cells in COVID-19 patients. TCRdb passed the multiplex PCR reads through MiXCR, listing each CDR3 protein once. The data hold roughly 3,800 distinct CDR3 sequences, with around 27% observed a single time. The sequencing input was blood. All receptors come from a human donor with active COVID-19. The donor label of this sample is uncertain. The CDR3 runs from the conserved cysteine through the conserved F or W. A D gene is named only where the DNA matches it firmly. Clone size is given for some rows only: seen once, a few or many times, or a class if the clone is expanded.

>few|TRBV6-1|NA|TRBJ2-3
TGTGCCAGCAGTGAAGCGCCGGGGAATACGCAGTATTTT
CASSEAPGNTQYF
>NA|TRBV6-1|NA|TRBJ1-1
TGTGCCAGCAGTGTCTACAGGATCACTGAAGCTTTCTTT
CASSVYRITEAFF
>once|TRBV7-4|NA|TRBJ2-5
TGTGCCAGCAGCTTAGCCGGCAGCCAAGAGACCCAGTACTTC
CASSLAGSQETQYF
>NA|TRBV20-1|NA|TRBJ1-1
TGCAGTGCTAGAGATCGGGGGAACACTGAAGCTTTCTTT
CSARDRGNTEAFF
>medium-sized|TRBV27|TRBD2|TRBJ2-3
TGTGCCAGCGGGACTAGCGGGGGGCTAACATCGCAGTATTTT
CASGTSGGLTSQYF
>NA|TRBV11-1|TRBD1|TRBJ1-3
TGTGCCAGCAGCCCAACCGGGACAGGGGTTTTAAACTCTCGAAACACCATATATTTT
CASSPTGTGVLNSRNTIYF
>many|TRBV5-6|NA|TRBJ2-4
TGTGCCAGCAGTATCGGAGGGCCTTTAGCCAAAAACATTCAGTACTTC
CASSIGGPLAKNIQYF
>few|TRBV20-1|NA|TRBJ1-4
TGCAGTGCTAGAGTGGGGGGGGCTGGGACTAATGAAAAACTGTTTTTT
CSARVGGAGTNEKLFF
>few|TRBV19|TRBD2|TRBJ2-6
TGTGCCAGTAGCCCGGGACTAGCGGCTGGGGCCAACGTCCTGACTTTC
CASSPGLAAGANVLTF
>medium-sized|TRBV19|TRBD1|TRBJ2-2
TGTGCCAGTAGTATCTCCGGGACAGCGAACACCGGGGAGCTGTTTTTT
CASSISGTANTGELFF
>large|TRBV29-1|NA|TRBJ2-1
TGCAGCGTTGAGGGGGGTGGTGGGAATGAGCAGTTCTTC
CSVEGGGGNEQFF
>few|TRBV6-5|NA|TRBJ1-5
TGTGCCAGCTACGAGGGAAATCAGCCCCAGCATTTT
CASYEGNQPQHF
>medium-sized|TRBV29-1|NA|TRBJ2-7
TGCAGCGTTAGGGGGGCCGACGAGCAGTACTTC
CSVRGADEQYF
>NA|TRBV11-2|TRBD2|TRBJ2-1
TGTGCCAGCAGCATAAACCGGGCAGCGGGGGTCTTCAATGAGCAGTTCTTC
CASSINRAAGVFNEQFF
>medium-sized|TRBV18|NA|TRBJ1-6
TGTGCCAGCTCCCTAGGTGATGGCTCACCCCTCCACTTT
CASSLGDGSPLHF
>medium-sized|TRBV19|TRBD1|TRBJ1-1
TGTGCCAGTAGTATGCGGACAGGGGGCCTCGGCACTGAAGCTTTCTTT
CASSMRTGGLGTEAFF
>few|TRBV12-3/TRBV12-4|NA|TRBJ1-2
TGTGCCAGCAGTTTACAGGTGACCTATGGCTACACCTTC
CASSLQVTYGYTF
>many|TRBV10-3|TRBD2|TRBJ2-1
TGTGCCATCAGTGAGAGCGGGGAGACCTACAATGAGCAGTTCTTC
CAISESGETYNEQFF
>medium-sized|TRBV19|NA|TRBJ2-1
TGTGCCAGTAGTGGGACCCAGGGTAACAATGAGCAGTTCTTC
CASSGTQGNNEQFF
>NA|TRBV29-1|TRBD2|TRBJ2-7
TGCAGTGCTCGGGTAGCGGGGGGTCTTTACGAGCAGTACTTC
CSARVAGGLYEQYF
>large|TRBV29-1|NA|TRBJ2-7
TGCAGCGTTGCGACAGGAAGCTACGAGCAGTACTTC
CSVATGSYEQYF
>medium-sized|TRBV18|TRBD1|TRBJ1-1
TGTGCCAGCTCGCTCATTGGACAGGGATCGAACACTGAAGCTTTCTTT
CASSLIGQGSNTEAFF
>few|TRBV28|TRBD1|TRBJ1-6
TGTGCCAGTTGGGAGGGACAGAAATATTCACCCCTCCACTTT
CASWEGQKYSPLHF
>medium-sized|TRBV12-3/TRBV12-4|NA|TRBJ2-7
TGTGCCAGCAGACCAGACAGAGGCTACGAGCAGTACTTC
CASRPDRGYEQYF
>NA|TRBV11-2|NA|TRBJ2-3
TGTGCCAGCAGCCCTATGGAGGGGTTCACAGATACGCAGTATTTT
CASSPMEGFTDTQYF
>NA|TRBV18|NA|TRBJ2-5
TGTGCCAGCTCACCCCGATGGACACAAGAGACCCAGTACTTC
CASSPRWTQETQYF
>medium-sized|TRBV27|NA|TRBJ2-2
TGTGCCAGCAGAGGAGGTGGGCGGGGGAACACCGGGGAGCTGTTTTTT
CASRGGGRGNTGELFF
>NA|TRBV10-1|TRBD1|TRBJ2-7
TGCGCCAGCAGCCTTGGAGGGACAGGGGAGGACGAGCAGTACTTC
CASSLGGTGEDEQYF
>few|TRBV20-1|NA|TRBJ2-5
TGCAGTGCTAGGGGACAGCGGGGGAGCGAAGAGACCCAGTACTTC
CSARGQRGSEETQYF
>NA|TRBV11-3|TRBD1|TRBJ1-1
TGTGCCAGCAGTGACAGGGTCGGGGACACTGAAGCTTTCTTT
CASSDRVGDTEAFF
>medium-sized|TRBV18|TRBD1|TRBJ2-3
TGTGCCAGCTCACGGAGGCCGGGACAGGGTTTCTCCACAGATACGCAGTATTTT
CASSRRPGQGFSTDTQYF
>NA|TRBV12-3/TRBV12-4|TRBD1|TRBJ1-4
TGTGCCAGCAGTTTCGGCAGGGGGGCAAAACTGTTTTTT
CASSFGRGAKLFF
>NA|TRBV20-1|NA|TRBJ2-5
TGCAGTGCTAGCTCTCCTAGGGCAGGGCAAGAGACCCAGTACTTC
CSASSPRAGQETQYF
>NA|TRBV7-9|NA|TRBJ2-3
TGTGCCAGCAGCTTAGGGGACCAGACAGATACGCAGTATTTT
CASSLGDQTDTQYF
>medium-sized|TRBV27|NA|TRBJ2-5
TGTGCCAGCAGTTTATCGGTCGGGGACCCGGAGACCCAGTACTTC
CASSLSVGDPETQYF
>NA|TRBV9|NA|TRBJ2-3
TGTGCCAGCAGCGGTGGCTTGGGGGGCCAGTCAGATACGCAGTATTTT
CASSGGLGGQSDTQYF
>NA|TRBV5-4|NA|TRBJ1-1
TGTGCCAGCAGCTTGACCCCGGCCACTGAAGCTTTCTTT
CASSLTPATEAFF
>many|TRBV6-5|TRBD1|TRBJ1-2
TGTGCCAGCAGGACGGGACAGAACTATGGCTACACCTTC
CASRTGQNYGYTF
>NA|TRBV10-2|NA|TRBJ1-2
TGCGCCAGCAGTGAGTCGGGGAGGGGGTATGGCTACACCTTC
CASSESGRGYGYTF
>many|TRBV20-1|NA|TRBJ2-6
TGCAGTGCTAGAGATACGCGCTCTGGGGCCAACGTCCTGACTTTC
CSARDTRSGANVLTF
>few|TRBV27|NA|TRBJ1-1
TGTGCCAGCAGTCTGAGAGAGAACACTGAAGCTTTCTTT
CASSLRENTEAFF
>NA|TRBV21-1|NA|TRBJ2-7
TGTGCCAGCAGCAAACGTAGAGGCAGAAACTACGAGCAGTACTTC
CASSKRRGRNYEQYF
>medium-sized|TRBV6-1|TRBD1|TRBJ2-1
TGTGCCAGCAGTGAGGGGACAGGGGGCAAGAATGAGCAGTTCTTC
CASSEGTGGKNEQFF
>few|TRBV6-2/TRBV6-3|NA|TRBJ1-3
TGTGCCAGCAGTTACTATGATCATCGCTCTGGAAACACCATATATTTT
CASSYYDHRSGNTIYF
>medium-sized|TRBV12-3/TRBV12-4|TRBD2|TRBJ2-7
TGTGCCAGCACCCAGCGTGTCACATCGGGACTAGCGGGAGCCGATTCCTACGAGCAGTACTTC
CASTQRVTSGLAGADSYEQYF
>few|TRBV11-2|NA|TRBJ1-6
TGTGCCAGCAGCGCGGGACCGACGCTTAATAATTCACCCCTCCACTTT
CASSAGPTLNNSPLHF
>NA|TRBV18|NA|TRBJ1-1
TGTGCCAGCTCACCAGACCCGGGAGAGAGTACTGAAGCTTTCTTT
CASSPDPGESTEAFF
>medium-sized|TRBV5-6|NA|TRBJ1-3
TGTGCCAGCAGCTTGGCCGTCTCTGGAAACACCATATATTTT
CASSLAVSGNTIYF
>medium-sized|TRBV27|NA|TRBJ2-1
TGTGCCAGCAGTCCCCGTTCGACAGCTTACAATGAGCAGTTCTTC
CASSPRSTAYNEQFF
>few|TRBV6-5|NA|TRBJ1-3
TGTGCCACCCGTTGGGAAAATGGAAACACCATATATTTT
CATRWENGNTIYF
>NA|TRBV12-3/TRBV12-4|TRBD1|TRBJ1-1
TGTGCCAGCAGAGGACAGGTAAACACTGAAGCTTTCTTT
CASRGQVNTEAFF
>medium-sized|TRBV18|NA|TRBJ2-2
TGTGCCAGCTCACCGAGGAGGTTCGCGAACACCGGGGAGCTGTTTTTT
CASSPRRFANTGELFF
>few|TRBV12-3/TRBV12-4|NA|TRBJ1-5
TGTGCCAGCAGTGAAGGAGGGCGGGAGCAGCCCCAGCATTTT
CASSEGGREQPQHF
>medium-sized|TRBV6-5|TRBD1|TRBJ2-7
TGTGCCAGCAGTCCCTGGGACAGGGCCTCCTACGAGCAGTACTTC
CASSPWDRASYEQYF
>medium-sized|TRBV19|TRBD1|TRBJ2-7
TGTGCCAGTAGTATGGGGGACAGTCACTACGAGCAGTACTTC
CASSMGDSHYEQYF